Presented here are 20 T cell receptor beta chains from one specimen sequenced in a study of CD8+CD57+ T cells in acquired aplastic anemia. Patients picked for sequencing had shown CD8+CD57+ cell expansion detected by flow cytometry. Both TCR beta VDJ combination and CDR3 sequence profiling were carried out. Genomic DNA was the template for this profiling. TCRdb called the reads again in MiXCR, with one record for every CDR3 protein. The repertoire has under 200,000 distinct CDR3 sequences, about 70% of them found once; the top ten carry about 50%. Sample: sorted CD4+, CD8+, or CD8+CD57+ T cells (not recorded which) from PBMCs. These receptors originate from a human donor with aplastic anemia.

V gene TRBV2 combines with J gene TRBJ2-3; D possibly corresponds to TRBD2 (7 bases). Deletions cut 2 bases from V and 6 bases from J, with 15 bases between. Germline assignment: CDR1 SNHLY and CDR2 FYNNEI. The CDR3 length is 15 residues. In nucleotides, the CDR3 is TGTGCCAGCAGTGAAAGGGGGGGGGGATCGGATACGCAGTATTTT. It yields the protein CASSERGGGSDTQYF.

The chain employs TRBV24-1 and TRBJ2-1, with D perhaps matching TRBD2 (5 bases). The CDR3 runs to 13 residues. V was trimmed by 4 bases and J by 10 bases, leaving 13 bases between them. Germline-derived CDR1 and CDR2 are KGHDR and SFDVKD. The CDR3 DNA reads as TGTGCCACCAGTGAGGGTAGGACTCCCGAGCAGTTCTTC. It is translated as CATSEGRTPEQFF.

The rearrangement uses TRBV29-1 and TRBJ2-3, with TRBD1 matching 10 bases. Germline CDR1 SQVTM, CDR2 ANQGSEA. Trimming cost V 5 bases and J 3 bases; bases outside gene matches: 14. This CDR3 spans 17 amino acids. The CDR3 nucleotides are TGCAGCGTTTCTGGGACCTCCCGGACAGGGGGAACAGATACGCAGTATTTT. This encodes CSVSGTSRTGGTDTQYF.

This chain uses TRBV7-9 with TRBJ2-1; D gene unclear. V lost 10 bases and J lost 0, with 7 bases in between. The CDR3 consists of 12 residues. Looked up from germline, CDR1 is SEHNR and CDR2 is FQNEAQ (reference sequence). Here the CDR3 DNA reads TGTGCCATTTACAACTCCTACAATGAGCAGTTCTTC. Amino acid sequence: CAIYNSYNEQFF.

This chain links TRBV5-6 with TRBJ1-2; TRBD1 aligns across 7 bases. Unmatched junction bases numbered 10, after V lost 7 bases and J lost 4 bases. CDR1 and CDR2 from the germline V gene are SGHDT and YYEEEE. The CDR3 totals 14 residues. CDR3 residues: CASRPMTGSYGYTF. For the CDR3, the DNA is TGTGCCAGCCGTCCCATGACAGGGTCCTATGGCTACACCTTC.

This clonotype showed up just once. The chain carries TRBV15 and TRBJ2-5; D not resolved. V lost 3 bases to trimming and J lost 4 bases, with 12 bases between them. CDR1 is LNHNV, CDR2 YYDKDF, per germline (reference sequence). The CDR3 sequence is 14 residues long. The CDR3 loop reads CATSRDDIPETQYF. The CDR3 DNA reads as TGTGCCACCAGCAGGGACGACATCCCAGAGACCCAGTACTTC. The variable domain in full, with the rest retrieved from reference TRBV15 and TRBJ2-5, is DAMVIQNPRYQVTQFGKPVTLSCSQTLNHNVMYWYQQKSSQAPKLLFHYYDKDFNNEADTPDNFQSRRPNTSFCFLDIRSPGLGDTAMYLCATSRDDIPETQYFGPGTRLLVL.

The chain's CDR3 is CASSQTPISTYEQYF. The DNA for the CDR3 is TGTGCCAGCAGCCAAACCCCCATCTCTACCTACGAGCAGTACTTC. V is TRBV7-2 and J is TRBJ2-7; unclear D gene. CDR1 and CDR2 from the germline V gene are SGHTA and FQGNSA. Trimming removed 5 bases at V and 2 bases at J, with 16 bases between. The CDR3 covers 15 residues. Complete variable domain (other parts from reference TRBV7-2 and TRBJ2-7): GAGVSQSPSNKVTEKGKDVELRCDPISGHTALYWYRQSLGQGLEFLIYFQGNSAPDKSGLPSDRFSAERTGGSVSTLTIQRTQQEDSAVYLCASSQTPISTYEQYFGPGTRLTVT.

The V gene is TRBV15, the J gene TRBJ2-7; 13 bases are shared with TRBD2. Germline CDR1 LNHNV, CDR2 YYDKDF (reference sequence). The CDR3 covers 17 residues. V lost 1 base to trimming and J lost 4 bases; unmatched junction nucleotides: 7. The CDR3 coding sequence is TGTGCCACCAGCAGAGTTGGACTAGCGGGGGCCGTATACGAGCAGTACTTC. It codes for CATSRVGLAGAVYEQYF.

The rearrangement joins TRBV20-1 to TRBJ2-3, with a possible D match to TRBD2 (6 bases). Trimming stripped 4 bases from V and 0 bases from J, with 11 bases between. The CDR3 runs to 14 residues. CDR1 is DFQATT and CDR2 is SNEGSKA in the germline V gene (reference sequence). CDR3 loop: CSAIFGGSTDTQYF. In nucleotides, the CDR3 is TGCAGTGCTATATTCGGGGGTAGCACAGATACGCAGTATTTT.

The chain combines TRBV19 with TRBJ2-7, with TRBD1 matching 7 bases. Germline V gives CDR1 LNHDA, CDR2 SQIVND (reference sequence). This CDR3 is 14 amino acids long. J was trimmed by 1 base and V by 3 bases; bases with no gene match: 3. The CDR3 DNA reads as TGTGCCAGTAGTATGTCAGGGGGTTCCTACGAGCAGTACTTC. Translated, it gives CASSMSGGSYEQYF.

This clonotype has at least ten counts. This rearrangement joins TRBV7-6 to TRBJ2-1, with 9 bases aligning to TRBD1. This CDR3 spans 15 amino acids. The germline V gene has CDR1 SGHVS and CDR2 FNYEAQ. Trimming took 5 bases from V and 6 from J; bases not matched to a gene: 8. In nucleotides, the CDR3 is TGTGCCAGCAGCAGGGGACAGGGAGTGATCAATGAGCAGTTCTTC. It yields the protein CASSRGQGVINEQFF.

V is TRBV7-2 and J is TRBJ1-6, with D perhaps matching TRBD1 (6 bases). The CDR3 totals 14 residues. The germline gives CDR1 SGHTA, CDR2 FQGNSA. V lost 3 bases, J lost 8 bases, and 11 bases lay in between. The CDR3 sequence is CASSLAGAYSPLHF. The CDR3 nucleotides read TGTGCCAGCAGCTTGGCGGGGGCGTATTCACCCCTCCACTTT.

This chain links TRBV25-1 with TRBJ2-1; 10 bases line up with TRBD1. Germline CDR1 is MGHDK and CDR2 is SYGVNS. J gave up 2 bases and V 3 bases, and 4 bases lay outside the gene matches. There are 16 residues in the CDR3. CDR3 nucleotide sequence: TGTGCCAGCAGTGACCCCGGGACAGGGGCCTACAATGAGCAGTTCTTC. Translated, it gives CASSDPGTGAYNEQFF.

V usage is TRBV20-1 and J usage is TRBJ1-3; D not certain. Trimming left V 7 bases short and J 0 bases short, with 7 bases between. The germline CDR1 and CDR2 sequences are DFQATT and SNEGSKA (reference sequence). The CDR3 totals 12 residues. The CDR3 loop reads CSVLLSGNTIYF. The CDR3 DNA reads as TGCAGTGTCCTCCTCTCTGGAAACACCATATATTTT.

The chain is built from TRBV5-1 and TRBJ2-3; D gene ambiguous. The V and J ends lost 4 bases and 5 bases respectively, with 8 bases between them. The CDR3 covers 12 residues. Per germline, CDR1 SGHRS and CDR2 YFSETQ. CDR3 nucleotide sequence: TGCGCCAGCAGCCCCTATCGAGATACGCAGTATTTT. Its protein is CASSPYRDTQYF.

This clonotype turned up a few times. This chain uses TRBV20-1 with TRBJ2-3; 10 bases are shared with TRBD2. The CDR3 runs 16 residues. The germline V gene has CDR1 DFQATT and CDR2 SNEGSKA (reference sequence). The V gene end was trimmed by 6 bases and the J gene end by 1 base; junction bases not matched to a gene: 10. CDR3 DNA sequence: TGCAGTGCGCCGGGCGAGCGGGGGGGCCGCACAGATACGCAGTATTTT. This codes for CSAPGERGGRTDTQYF.

The gene calls are TRBV29-1 and TRBJ2-3; the match to TRBD1 covers 9 bases. Germline assignment: CDR1 SQVTM and CDR2 ANQGSEA. This CDR3 has 15 residues. V was clipped by 7 bases and J by 0 bases; unmatched bases: 8. The CDR3 nucleotides read TGCAGCGGGGGGGGACAGGGCCTTAGCACAGATACGCAGTATTTT. Protein: CSGGGQGLSTDTQYF.

The CDR3 sequence is CASPRDSNSPLHF. The CDR3 DNA is TGTGCCAGCCCGCGGGACTCTAATTCACCCCTCCACTTT. J is TRBJ1-6 and V is TRBV11-3; D perhaps matches TRBD1 (5 bases). This CDR3 comprises 13 residues. The germline V gene encodes CDR1 SGHNT and CDR2 YENEEA. Trimming removed 8 bases at V and 6 bases at J, with 11 bases between.

This chain's CDR3 is CASRPVSAYEQYF. The CDR3 DNA reads TGCGCCAGCAGGCCCGTGAGCGCCTACGAGCAGTACTTC. This rearrangement joins TRBV5-1 to TRBJ2-7; no reliable D call. Germline lookup yields CDR1 SGHRS and CDR2 YFSETQ. V lost 5 bases, J lost 2 bases, and 11 bases lay in between. This CDR3 has 13 residues.

The rearrangement joins TRBV11-3 to TRBJ2-7; 11 bases are a match to TRBD2. V was pared by 3 bases and J by 4 bases, with 5 bases of the junction left unmatched. This CDR3 is 15 amino acids long. Germline CDR1 and CDR2: SGHNT and YENEEA. This CDR3 is CASSFNSGGEYEQYF. In DNA form, the CDR3 reads TGTGCCAGCAGCTTCAATAGCGGGGGGGAATACGAGCAGTACTTC.